Below are 30 T cell receptor beta chains sequenced from a single sample in a study of cytomegalovirus exposure and HLA in healthy donors. Primers for the PCR totalled 60 Vbeta and 13 Jbeta. Assay: immunoSEQ multiplex PCR; the TCRdb copy retains only in-frame clones and omits some. The sample holds 150,000 to 200,000 clones, approximately 81% seen once. Material for sequencing was PBMCs. Receptor source: a boy between 5 and 17 years old in good health and CMV-seronegative.

In this sample, this clone turned up once. The chain has TRBV9 and TRBJ1-3, with D unclear. Trimming removed 6 bases at V and 4 bases at J, with 11 bases between. Germline V gives CDR1 SGDLS, CDR2 YYNGEE. The CDR3 consists of 13 residues. The CDR3 DNA reads as TGTGCCAGCACCACGGGAAGCGGAAACACCATATATTTT. It yields the protein CASTTGSGNTIYF. Full variable domain (remainder filled in from reference TRBV9 and TRBJ1-3): DSGVTQTPKHLITATGQRVTLRCSPRSGDLSVYWYQQSLDQGLQFLIQYYNGEERAKGNILERFSAQQFPDLHSELNLSSLELGDSALYFCASTTGSGNTIYFGEGSWLTVV.

The chain couples TRBV30 to TRBJ2-2; 10 bases are shared with TRBD2. Germline V CDR1 and CDR2: GTSNPN, SVGIG (reference sequence). The CDR3 runs 16 residues. Trimming cost V 2 bases and J 4 bases; bases outside gene matches: 7. The CDR3 is CAWSRLAGVGTGELFF. As DNA, the CDR3 is TGTGCCTGGAGTCGGCTAGCGGGAGTCGGCACCGGGGAGCTGTTTTTT. The full variable domain, rest sourced from reference TRBV30 and TRBJ2-2, is SQTIHQWPATLVQPVGSPLSLECTVEGTSNPNLYWYRQAAGRGLQLLFYSVGIGQISSEVPQNLSASRPQDRQFILSSKKLLLSDSGFYLCAWSRLAGVGTGELFFGEGSRLTVL.

The chain combines TRBV22-1 with TRBJ1-1. TRBV22-1 is termed a pseudogene. The length of the CDR3 is 13 residues. The CDR3 sequence: CPGSARVGAEAFF. The CDR3 nucleotides read TGTCCTGGGAGCGCACGTGTCGGGGCTGAAGCTTTCTTT.

The chain employs TRBV13 and TRBJ2-7; D is possibly TRBD2 (6 bases). The CDR3 loop spans 14 amino acids. V lost 8 bases, J lost 4 bases, and 18 bases lay in between. Germline V CDR1 and CDR2: PRHDT, FYEKMQ (reference sequence). CDR3 region: CASRSGGSQYEQYF. In DNA form, the CDR3 reads TGTGCCAGCCGTAGTGGGGGGAGCCAATACGAGCAGTACTTC.

The chain uses TRBV29-1 and TRBJ2-7, with D hard to call. From germline, CDR1 is SQVTM and CDR2 ANQGSEA. The CDR3 is 15 amino acids. Trimming shortened V by 0 bases and J by 2 bases, and 14 bases separated the two germline ends. This CDR3 reads CSVEDGLGRPYEQYF. CDR3 coding DNA: TGCAGCGTTGAAGATGGCCTGGGCAGACCCTACGAGCAGTACTTC.

The genes are TRBV30 and TRBJ1-4, with 8 bases identical to TRBD1. The V segment lost 1 base and the J segment 12 bases; nucleotides outside the gene matches: 13. The germline V gene has CDR1 GTSNPN and CDR2 SVGIG (reference sequence). The CDR3 totals 15 residues. CDR3 loop: CAWSAGQGILTELFF. CDR3 in DNA: TGTGCCTGGAGTGCTGGACAGGGTATATTGACCGAACTGTTTTTT. Full variable domain (remainder filled in from reference TRBV30 and TRBJ1-4): SQTIHQWPATLVQPVGSPLSLECTVEGTSNPNLYWYRQAAGRGLQLLFYSVGIGQISSEVPQNLSASRPQDRQFILSSKKLLLSDSGFYLCAWSAGQGILTELFFGSGTQLSVL.

The chain combines TRBV5-6 with TRBJ2-7; the D gene is possibly TRBD1 (6 bases). V was pared by 0 bases and J by 0 bases, with 13 bases between. CDR3 length: 16 amino acids. The germline gives CDR1 SGHDT, CDR2 YYEEEE. CDR3 DNA: TGTGCCAGCAGCTTGGCTGGTGACAGGTTCTCCTACGAGCAGTACTTC. Translated, it gives CASSLAGDRFSYEQYF.

The DNA for the CDR3 is TGTGCCAGCAGCTTAACAGGCAATCGCCAGGCGACTAACTATGGCTACACCTTC. Residues: CASSLTGNRQATNYGYTF. The chain uses TRBV7-8 and TRBJ1-2; possibly TRBD1 for D (5 bases). The V gene's germline CDR1 is SGHVS and CDR2 FQNEAQ. Between the trimmed V and J ends, which lost 2 bases and 0 bases, there was a span of 19 bases. The length of the CDR3 is 18 residues.

The rearrangement joins TRBV28 to TRBJ1-1, with a possible D match to TRBD1 (6 bases). This CDR3 has 16 amino acids. V was cut by 10 bases and J by 0 bases, with 21 bases left in between. Germline loops: CDR1 MDHEN, CDR2 SYDVKM. The chain's CDR3 is CATDPTGGGLNTEAFF. The CDR3 DNA reads as TGTGCCACCGACCCAACGGGGGGCGGACTGAACACTGAAGCTTTCTTT.

The J gene is TRBJ1-3, the V gene TRBV29-1, with 7 bases fitting TRBD1. V shed 7 bases and J 0 bases; nucleotides not matched to a gene: 3. This CDR3 region has 13 residues. Germline-derived CDR1 and CDR2 are SQVTM and ANQGSEA. The CDR3 DNA is TGCAGCGCCGGGACAGCCTCTGGAAACACCATATATTTT. Amino acid sequence: CSAGTASGNTIYF.

The gene calls are TRBV25-1 and TRBJ1-2; a weak D match, TRBD1 (6 bases). The CDR3 loop spans 13 amino acids. Trimming left V 2 bases short and J 4 bases short, with 8 bases between. Germline loops: CDR1 MGHDK, CDR2 SYGVNS. CDR3 sequence: CASSERDIYGYTF. The CDR3 DNA reads as TGTGCCAGCAGTGAAAGGGACATCTATGGCTACACCTTC.

The chain employs TRBV30 and TRBJ1-2, with D unresolved. The CDR3 length is 13 residues. The germline V gene encodes CDR1 GTSNPN and CDR2 SVGIG (reference sequence). Between the trimmed V and J ends, which lost 4 bases and 4 bases, there was a span of 13 bases. The CDR3 is CAWIQAATYGYTF. The CDR3 DNA is TGTGCCTGGATCCAGGCAGCCACCTATGGCTACACCTTC.

The chain combines TRBV5-1 with TRBJ2-7; 11 bases fit TRBD2. Per the germline V gene, CDR1 is SGHRS and CDR2 is YFSETQ. There are 15 residues in the CDR3. Unmatched junction bases numbered 10, after V lost 4 bases and J lost 7 bases. This CDR3 reads CASSGVAGGRGEQYF. The CDR3 DNA reads as TGCGCCAGCAGCGGCGTAGCGGGAGGGCGGGGAGAGCAGTACTTC.

The chain combines TRBV28 with TRBJ2-7, with a possible D match to TRBD2 (7 bases). CDR1 and CDR2 from the germline V gene are MDHEN and SYDVKM. V lost 7 bases and J 6 bases, leaving 13 bases between the germline ends. This CDR3 region has 12 residues. CDR3 region: CASIGGEAEQYF. The CDR3, as DNA: TGTGCCAGCATAGGGGGGGAAGCCGAGCAGTACTTC.

The chain combines TRBV9 with TRBJ2-3; D ambiguous. From germline, CDR1 is SGDLS and CDR2 YYNGEE. V lost 3 bases, J lost 5 bases, and 16 bases lay in between. This CDR3 is built from 15 residues. CDR3 loop: CASSAPRSERDTQYF. CDR3 bases: TGTGCCAGCAGCGCACCACGTTCAGAGCGAGATACGCAGTATTTT.

The chain carries TRBV14 and TRBJ1-1; D remains ambiguous. Trimming took off 1 base at V and 1 base at J, with 16 bases between the two ends. Germline V gene sequence: CDR1 SGHDN, CDR2 FVKESK. The CDR3 has 17 amino acids. The CDR3 DNA reads TGTGCCAGCAGCCAAGTACCGAATGGGAGGACGAACACTGAAGCTTTCTTT. Translating it yields CASSQVPNGRTNTEAFF.

The V and J genes are TRBV13 and TRBJ1-1; D might be TRBD1 (5 bases). The CDR3 runs 16 residues. CDR1 is PRHDT and CDR2 is FYEKMQ in the germline V gene (reference sequence). Trimming cost V 0 bases and J 3 bases, with 14 bases left between them. The CDR3 protein is CASSLGDSIAHTEAFF. The CDR3 nucleotides read TGTGCCAGCAGCTTAGGCGACAGTATTGCGCACACTGAAGCTTTCTTT.

This clone is a singleton in its sample. The genes are TRBV4-3 and TRBJ2-1, with a possible D match to TRBD1 (6 bases). Germline CDR1 is LGHNA and CDR2 is YSLEER. This CDR3 contains 16 residues. V dropped 1 base and J dropped 10 bases, with 20 bases sitting between them. The CDR3 here is CASSQALRDIPGEQFF. CDR3 in DNA: TGCGCCAGCAGCCAAGCCCTCAGGGACATCCCTGGGGAGCAGTTCTTC.

The rearrangement joins TRBV7-2 to TRBJ2-2; 8 bases line up with TRBD2. Germline trimming cut 0 bases from V and 0 bases from J; bases unmatched to any gene: 12. Germline CDR1 and CDR2: SGHTA and FQGNSA. The CDR3 consists of 20 residues. For the CDR3, the DNA is TGTGCCAGCAGCTTAGCGCGGGGGGCTTGGGGGGACTCGAACACCGGGGAGCTGTTTTTT. It encodes CASSLARGAWGDSNTGELFF.

J is TRBJ2-1 and V is TRBV6-4, with 10 bases that match TRBD2. This CDR3 spans 14 amino acids. Trimming took 3 bases from V and 8 from J; bases not matched to a gene: 4. The V gene's germline CDR1 is MRHNA and CDR2 SNTAGT. The CDR3 region has the DNA TGTGCCAGCAGTGAGGCTAGCGGGGGTGATGAGCAGTTCTTC. Translation gives CASSEASGGDEQFF.

The DNA of the CDR3 is TGTGCCTGGAGTCCCAAGGACAGGGCGGTTGCCACTGAAGCTTTCTTT. This codes for CAWSPKDRAVATEAFF. The V gene is TRBV30, the J gene TRBJ1-1; 8 bases align to TRBD1. This CDR3 is 16 amino acids long. CDR1 is GTSNPN, CDR2 SVGIG, per germline (reference sequence). With 2 bases clipped from V and 4 bases from J, the junction kept 12 bases outside the gene matches.

This clone was recorded only once. The V and J genes are TRBV9 and TRBJ1-2; 7 bases fit TRBD1. Germline V gene lookup returns CDR1 SGDLS and CDR2 YYNGEE. With V trimmed by 3 bases and J by 7 bases, 12 bases remained unmatched. The CDR3 length is 15 residues. The CDR3 region is CASSAPYDREGGYTF. The CDR3 DNA follows: TGTGCCAGCAGCGCACCCTATGACAGGGAAGGTGGCTACACCTTC. Variable domain in full (rest from reference TRBV9 and TRBJ1-2): DSGVTQTPKHLITATGQRVTLRCSPRSGDLSVYWYQQSLDQGLQFLIQYYNGEERAKGNILERFSAQQFPDLHSELNLSSLELGDSALYFCASSAPYDREGGYTFGSGTRLTVV.

The gene calls are TRBV9 and TRBJ2-1; D is perhaps TRBD2 (6 bases). The CDR3 is 15 amino acids. Germline V gives CDR1 SGDLS, CDR2 YYNGEE. V gave up 1 base and J gave up 1 base, with 9 bases separating them. The CDR3 sequence: CASSVHSGSYNEQFF. CDR3 sequence (DNA): TGTGCCAGCAGCGTACATAGCGGATCCTACAATGAGCAGTTCTTC.

Note on this clone: This sample also contains other DNA sequences that code for the same CDR3. The V call is TRBV21-1, the J call TRBJ1-6; TRBD1 is the table's D call and was not checked against the DNA. TRBV21-1 is designated a pseudogene. The CDR3 totals 15 residues. The CDR3 region is CASYVWTGDNSPLHF. DNA for the CDR3: TGTGCCAGCTATGTTTGGACAGGGGATAATTCGCCCCTCCACTTT.

V is TRBV28 and J is TRBJ1-1, with 7 positions matching TRBD1. Germline V gene lookup returns CDR1 MDHEN and CDR2 SYDVKM. This CDR3 region has 12 residues. The trim removed 7 bases at V and 4 bases at J, leaving 3 bases unmatched. The CDR3 DNA is TGTGCCAGCAAAACAGGGGTCACTGAAGCTTTCTTT. This encodes CASKTGVTEAFF. Combining the CDR3 with reference TRBV28 and TRBJ1-1 gives the whole variable domain DVKVTQSSRYLVKRTGEKVFLECVQDMDHENMFWYRQDPGLGLRLIYFSYDVKMKEKGDIPEGYSVSREKKERFSLILESASTNQTSMYLCASKTGVTEAFFGQGTRLTVV.

This chain links TRBV29-1 with TRBJ1-2; D not resolved. The germline V gene encodes CDR1 SQVTM and CDR2 ANQGSEA. There are 11 residues in the CDR3. Trimming removed 6 bases at V and 8 bases at J, with 13 bases between. CDR3 DNA sequence: TGCAGCGTCTGGGCGGGTCAAGGCTACACCTTC. This encodes CSVWAGQGYTF.

The chain has TRBV15 and TRBJ2-3; TRBD2 agrees at 9 bases. Germline CDR1 LNHNV, CDR2 YYDKDF (reference sequence). Trimming removed 0 bases from V and 5 bases from J; junction bases left unmatched: 9. The CDR3 is 17 residues long. The CDR3 DNA sequence: TGTGCCACCAGCAGAGATCGCGCGGGGGGGCCGGGAGATACGCAGTATTTT. Translated, it gives CATSRDRAGGPGDTQYF.

A word on this clone: The same CDR3 arises from other DNA sequences in this sample as well. V usage is TRBV9 and J usage is TRBJ1-1; possible D gene TRBD1, 5 bases. The CDR3 runs to 14 residues. V lost 0 bases, J lost 4 bases, and 10 bases lay in between. Germline-derived CDR1 and CDR2 are SGDLS and YYNGEE. CDR3 in DNA: TGTGCCAGCAGCGTAGCAGGGCAGGGCACTGAAGCTTTCTTT. Translating gives CASSVAGQGTEAFF.

This chain joins TRBV7-8 and TRBJ1-5, with a weak D call TRBD1 (6 bases). The germline gives CDR1 SGHVS, CDR2 FQNEAQ. The CDR3 consists of 14 residues. V dropped 4 bases and J dropped 3 bases, with 10 bases sitting between them. The CDR3 protein is CASSSGQFNQPQHF. CDR3 nucleotides: TGTGCCAGCAGCTCCGGACAGTTCAATCAGCCCCAGCATTTT.

The chain joins TRBV18 to TRBJ1-3; D is possibly TRBD1 (5 bases). CDR3 length: 15 residues. Trimming cost V 6 bases and J 0 bases, with 12 bases left between them. Germline V lookup: CDR1 KGHSH, CDR2 LQKENI. As DNA, the CDR3 is TGTGCCAGCTCCTACACAGGTCTCTCTGGAAACACCATATATTTT. Its protein product is CASSYTGLSGNTIYF.